Shown below are 2 T cell receptor beta chains from a single sample sequenced in a study of cytomegalovirus exposure and HLA in healthy donors. Amplification used 60 Vbeta primers and 13 Jbeta primers. The data were produced by immunoSEQ multiplex PCR, yet TCRdb's version contains in-frame clones alone and is incomplete. There are 250,000 to 350,000 clones in the sample; 80% occur only once, and approximately 0.3% lies in the top ten. Sequencing was done on a sample of PBMCs. All receptors come from a girl aged 2 to 10 in good health and CMV-seronegative.

Turning to this clone: One end of the junction varies from germline; a read error may be responsible. V and J are TRBV7-9 and TRBJ2-7; 7 bases agree with TRBD1. Germline CDR1 is SEHNR and CDR2 is FQNEAQ (reference sequence). The CDR3 has 15 residues. CDR3 nucleotides: TGTTCCAGCAGCCGACAGGGTTCCCTCCTCTACGAGCAGTACTTC. Its protein product is CSSSRQGSLLYEQYF.

Comments on this clone: Other DNA sequences within the sample encode an identical CDR3. Written as DNA, the CDR3 is TGTGCCAGCAGTTACCTTGGAGGAAACACTGAAGCTTTCTTT. Translation: CASSYLGGNTEAFF. This chain connects TRBV6-5 to TRBJ1-1, with no clear D. Germline CDR1 MNHEY, CDR2 SVGAGI. The CDR3 is 14 residues long. V gave up 2 bases and J gave up 2 bases, with 9 bases separating them.